These T cell receptor beta chains were read from a single sample in a study of cytomegalovirus exposure and HLA in healthy donors. Only in-frame clones appear in the TCRdb table, and some are missing; sequencing was by immunoSEQ multiplex PCR. Of under 250,000 clones listed, 80% to 90% are singletons. The specimen sequenced was PBMCs. These receptors all come from a young man in good health and CMV-seronegative. The CDR3 runs from the conserved cysteine through the conserved F or W.

v_call	cdr3_length	j_call	cdr3_aa
TRBV2	15	TRBJ2-7	CASSEGGGGSHEQYF
TRBV2	15	TRBJ2-1	CASTPGTSGYNEQFF
TRBV15	15	TRBJ2-5	CATSRDLLGSETQYF
TRBV5-1	15	TRBJ2-3	CASSLSRGSSDTQYF
TRBV5-6	16	TRBJ2-3	CASSPQGGAATDTQYF
TRBV7-2	14	TRBJ2-7	CASSWGVGFYEQYF
TRBV7-2	14	TRBJ1-5	CASSLTGTRQPQHF
TRBV6-5	13	TRBJ1-1	CASSDRPRVKAFF
TRBV15	13	TRBJ2-7	CATSANDRVEQYF
TRBV7-9	14	TRBJ2-1	CASSLVGGYNEQFF
TRBV5-1	19	TRBJ1-2	CASSLYGEGSHTWASGYTF
TRBV27	15	TRBJ2-1	CASSLAGGSYNEQFF
TRBV15	17	TRBJ2-3	CATSSQGASARTDTQYF
TRBV11-2	11	TRBJ1-4	CASGEWEKLFF
TRBV11-3	17	TRBJ2-1	CASSSGTPTGSYNEQFF
TRBV5-1	15	TRBJ1-4	CASSQEQGANEKLFF
TRBV2	15	TRBJ2-3	CASSEPRGSTDTQYF
TRBV2	13	TRBJ1-5	CASSVDRDQPQHF
TRBV7-2	13	TRBJ2-7	CASKPSGAYEQYF
TRBV11-2	14	TRBJ1-3	CASRIGAAGNTIYF
TRBV19	15	TRBJ1-5	CASSIGGGGNQPQHF
TRBV11-2	15	TRBJ2-1	CASSSWDSTEGEQFF
TRBV6-5	15	TRBJ2-3	CASSYSGGGTDTQYF
TRBV7-3	15	TRBJ2-7	CASSLSTGSTYEQYF
TRBV4-1	16	TRBJ2-1	CASSQARDYTYNEQFF
TRBV7-9	14	TRBJ1-4	CASSLTGVVEKLFF
TRBV6-5	16	TRBJ2-2	CASSSLLTGGTGELFF
TRBV2	13	TRBJ2-1	CASSSGTSNEQFF
TRBV5-1	14	TRBJ2-5	CAGSEGDSQETQYF
TRBV5-1	13	TRBJ2-5	CASSPDSQGTQYF
TRBV5-1	16	TRBJ2-1	CASSFTPRLSYNEQFF
TRBV4-3	14	TRBJ2-7	CASSQTVRVVEQYF
TRBV6-1	12	TRBJ2-7	CASSEHSYEQYF
TRBV5-6	14	TRBJ1-5	CASSLKDRAAPQHF
TRBV6-1	15	TRBJ1-6	CASRKISIRDSPLHF
TRBV18	13	TRBJ2-7	CASSPGSNYEQYF
TRBV5-6	18	TRBJ2-2	CASSLVAGVNLNTGELFF
TRBV5-1	16	TRBJ1-6	CASSLGDRSYNSPLHF
TRBV4-3	16	TRBJ2-7	CASSQGFGEGPYEQYF